The TCR beta chain described here comes from a study of blood T cell repertoires in COVID-19. Study as a whole: Whether acute or convalescent, the COVID-19 samples came from the United States, Italy and Spain. From T cells, B-cell-depleted T cells, or PBMCs came the material, which was cDNA or gDNA.

In the study's own analysis: The authors estimated nucleated cell counts from reference gene primer amplification. Sequencing was performed with immunoSEQ multiplex PCR; in TCRdb, only in-frame clones are kept and a portion is missing. V and J calls and clone size come straight from that table; D and trimming were deduced from the DNA. The sample has fewer than 350,000 clones; around nine tenths are singletons. Losses at the gene ends were 4 bases for V and 6 bases for J; bases not matched to a gene: 6. The CDR3 loop spans 15 amino acids. CDR1 SEHNR and CDR2 FQNEAQ come from the germline V gene (reference sequence).

This clonotype was obtained from a man aged 35-49 years with active or convalescent COVID-19. The gene calls are TRBV7-9 and TRBJ2-1, with 10 bases fitting TRBD1. The sequenced sample consisted of peripheral blood. CDR3 DNA: TGTGCCAGCAGCTCTCCCGGGACAGGGGCCAATGAGCAGTTCTTC. Translation gives CASSSPGTGANEQFF.